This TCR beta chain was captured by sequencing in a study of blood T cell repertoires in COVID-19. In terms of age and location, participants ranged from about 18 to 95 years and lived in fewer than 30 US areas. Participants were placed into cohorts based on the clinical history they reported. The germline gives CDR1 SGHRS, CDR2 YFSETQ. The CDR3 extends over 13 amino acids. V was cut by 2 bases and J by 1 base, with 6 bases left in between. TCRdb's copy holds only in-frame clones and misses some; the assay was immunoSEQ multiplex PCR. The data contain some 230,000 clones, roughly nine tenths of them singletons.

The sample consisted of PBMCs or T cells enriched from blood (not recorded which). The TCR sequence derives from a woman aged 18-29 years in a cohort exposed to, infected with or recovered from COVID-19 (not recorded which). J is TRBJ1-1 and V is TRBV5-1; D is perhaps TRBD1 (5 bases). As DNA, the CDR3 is TGCGCCAGCAGCTTCGACAGGAACACTGAAGCTTTCTTT. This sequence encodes CASSFDRNTEAFF.